The source of this T cell receptor (beta chain) is a study of blood T cell repertoires in COVID-19. Authors' analysis steps: Reference gene primer amplification gave estimated nucleated cell counts. TCRdb's table, derived via immunoSEQ multiplex PCR, lists solely in-frame clones and lacks some. The V and J calls and clone size were taken over from that table, and D and trimming were inferred from the DNA. The table shows 130,000 to 150,000 clones, with about 90% occurring only once. CDR1 is SGHTA, CDR2 FQGTGA, per germline. Trimming took 1 base from V and 7 from J, leaving 8 bases between them. CDR3 length: 13 amino acids.

What was sequenced was peripheral blood. The chain links TRBV7-3 to TRBJ2-1; D is ambiguous. This TCR was recovered from a man older than 75 with acute or convalescent COVID-19. CDR3 residues: CASSLNLRNEQFF. The CDR3 DNA sequence: TGTGCCAGCAGCTTAAATTTGAGGAATGAGCAGTTCTTC.